The 28 T cell receptor beta chains reported below all come from one sample, sequenced in a study of cytomegalovirus exposure and HLA in healthy donors. Assay used: immunoSEQ multiplex PCR; TCRdb lists only in-frame clones, some missing. Of some 130,000 clones in the sample, roughly 86% are singletons; the top ten hold approximately 1.4%. Sequencing was performed on PBMCs. These receptors were taken from a woman in her twenties or thirties in good health and CMV-seronegative.

V usage is TRBV18 and J usage is TRBJ2-3, with TRBD1 matching over 7 bases. V shed 5 bases, J shed 1 base, and the junction held 3 bases outside the gene matches. The CDR3 spans 14 residues. CDR1 and CDR2 (germline): KGHSH, LQKENI. The CDR3 region is CASSDRVGTDTQYF. The CDR3, as DNA: TGTGCCAGCTCAGACAGGGTTGGCACAGATACGCAGTATTTT.

The V and J genes are TRBV4-2 and TRBJ2-3; 9 bases are shared with TRBD2. The ends lost 1 base at V and 2 bases at J; junction bases unmatched: 4. Germline assignment: CDR1 LGHNA and CDR2 YNFKEQ. The CDR3 covers 16 residues. This CDR3 reads CASSQAKRGDTDTQYF. Here the CDR3 DNA reads TGTGCCAGCAGCCAAGCCAAGCGGGGGGACACAGATACGCAGTATTTT.

The count of this clone is one. The V gene is TRBV30, the J gene TRBJ1-1; D may be TRBD1 (6 bases). This CDR3 is 14 amino acids long. From germline, CDR1 is GTSNPN and CDR2 SVGIG (reference sequence). V lost 5 bases and J lost 2, with 15 bases in between. The CDR3 spells CAWQGLGINTEAFF. CDR3 nucleotides: TGTGCCTGGCAGGGGTTGGGAATCAACACTGAAGCTTTCTTT.

The chain links TRBV4-1 to TRBJ2-1; TRBD1 aligns across 8 bases. The CDR3 length is 16 residues. Germline V CDR1 and CDR2: MGHRA, YSYEKL. The V gene end was trimmed by 0 bases and the J gene end by 6 bases; junction bases not matched to a gene: 7. CDR3 sequence (DNA): TGCGCCAGCAGCCAAGATACCGGACAGGGATCCAATGAGCAGTTCTTC. Residues: CASSQDTGQGSNEQFF.

V gene TRBV13 combines with J gene TRBJ1-1, with 8 bases aligning to TRBD1. After removal of 5 bases from V and 4 bases from J, the junction contained 9 bases not matched to a gene. The CDR3 is 15 residues long. Germline CDR1 reads PRHDT; CDR2 reads FYEKMQ (reference sequence). The CDR3 DNA sequence: TGTGCCAGCAGCCCCCAGGGGGCGCTTAGCACTGAAGCTTTCTTT. This codes for CASSPQGALSTEAFF.

The chain links TRBV30 to TRBJ1-5, with 9 bases that match TRBD1. V lost 0 bases and J lost 6; bases outside the gene matches: 6. Germline V gene sequence: CDR1 GTSNPN, CDR2 SVGIG (reference sequence). The CDR3 consists of 15 residues. CDR3: CAWSVLQGAGQPQHF. Written as DNA, the CDR3 is TGTGCCTGGAGTGTGTTACAGGGGGCCGGTCAGCCCCAGCATTTT.

The chain is built from TRBV18 and TRBJ2-5, with 8 bases aligning to TRBD2. V was pared by 5 bases and J by 5 bases, with 7 bases of the junction left unmatched. In germline, CDR1 is KGHSH, CDR2 LQKENI. The CDR3 has 14 residues. CDR3 in DNA: TGTGCCAGCTCATCCAGCGGGGGTTTGGAGACCCAGTACTTC. This sequence encodes CASSSSGGLETQYF.

The chain recombines TRBV27 with TRBJ2-3, with TRBD1 matching over 8 bases. The germline gives CDR1 MNHEY, CDR2 SMNVEV (reference sequence). Losses at the gene ends were 6 bases for V and 9 bases for J; bases not matched to a gene: 8. The CDR3 length is 13 residues. DNA for the CDR3: TGTGCCAGCAGGCGTCCCGGGACAGGAACGCAGTATTTT. This translates into CASRRPGTGTQYF.

The count of this clone is one. This chain uses TRBV5-6 with TRBJ1-2, with 9 bases identical to TRBD1. Germline lookup yields CDR1 SGHDT and CDR2 YYEEEE. This CDR3 spans 16 amino acids. J gave up 4 bases and V 3 bases, and 10 bases lay outside the gene matches. The CDR3 DNA follows: TGTGCCAGCAGCTCCTGGACAGGGGAGGGTTCCTATGGCTACACCTTC. Translation gives CASSSWTGEGSYGYTF.

This chain links TRBV11-2 with TRBJ1-2; TRBD1 might be the D (6 bases). The CDR3 contains 14 residues. Trimming stripped 0 bases from V and 6 bases from J, with 11 bases between. CDR1 SGHAT and CDR2 FQNNGV come from the germline V gene. CDR3 residues: CASSLDFRGDGYTF. In nucleotides, the CDR3 is TGTGCCAGCAGCTTAGATTTCAGGGGAGATGGCTACACCTTC.

The chain uses TRBV5-1 and TRBJ1-6; 8 nucleotides match TRBD1. The V and J ends lost 1 base and 6 bases, in that order; junction bases with no gene match: 3. CDR3 length: 15 residues. Germline V CDR1 and CDR2: SGHRS, YFSETQ. Written as DNA, the CDR3 is TGCGCCAGCAGCTTGAAGCAGGGGGCTAATTCACCCCTCCACTTT. This translates into CASSLKQGANSPLHF.

The gene calls are TRBV2 and TRBJ1-5; D ambiguous. The V and J ends lost 2 bases and 8 bases respectively, with 13 bases between them. CDR3 length: 14 residues. Per germline, CDR1 SNHLY and CDR2 FYNNEI. The CDR3, as DNA: TGTGCCAGCAGTGAATGGCGGGAGGCGAAGCCCCAGCATTTT. This codes for CASSEWREAKPQHF. The full variable domain, with the rest looked up from reference TRBV2 and TRBJ1-5, is EPEVTQTPSHQVTQMGQEVILRCVPISNHLYFYWYRQILGQKVEFLVSFYNNEISEKSEIFDDQFSVERPDGSNFTLKIRSTKLEDSAMYFCASSEWREAKPQHFGDGTRLSIL.

The genes are TRBV19 and TRBJ2-6; D not certain. Germline V CDR1 and CDR2: LNHDA, SQIVND (reference sequence). Trimming removed 5 bases from V and 0 bases from J, with 14 bases in between. CDR3 length: 17 amino acids. In DNA, the CDR3 is TGTGCCAGTAGTTTTTACAAAACACCCTCTGGGGCCAACGTCCTGACTTTC. Protein product: CASSFYKTPSGANVLTF.

This sequence joins TRBV5-1 and TRBJ2-7; TRBD2 aligns across 13 bases. The CDR3 sequence is 15 residues long. With V trimmed by 3 bases and J by 4 bases, 4 bases remained unmatched. Looked up from germline, CDR1 is SGHRS and CDR2 is YFSETQ. The CDR3 region has the DNA TGCGCCAGCAGCTCGAAACTAGCGGGGGGGTACGAGCAGTACTTC. It translates to CASSSKLAGGYEQYF. Supplemented by reference TRBV5-1 and TRBJ2-7, the full variable domain reads KAGVTQTPRYLIKTRGQQVTLSCSPISGHRSVSWYQQTPGQGLQFLFEYFSETQRNKGNFPGRFSGRQFSNSRSEMNVSTLELGDSALYLCASSSKLAGGYEQYFGPGTRLTVT.

This rearrangement joins TRBV5-1 to TRBJ1-2; TRBD1 matches 9 bases. Germline V gene lookup returns CDR1 SGHRS and CDR2 YFSETQ. With V trimmed by 4 bases and J by 7 bases, 8 bases remained unmatched. The CDR3 contains 14 residues. CDR3 sequence reads: CASSRTGADSGYTF. DNA for the CDR3: TGCGCCAGCAGCCGGACAGGGGCCGACTCTGGCTACACCTTC. Full variable domain (outside the CDR3, taken from reference TRBV5-1 and TRBJ1-2): KAGVTQTPRYLIKTRGQQVTLSCSPISGHRSVSWYQQTPGQGLQFLFEYFSETQRNKGNFPGRFSGRQFSNSRSEMNVSTLELGDSALYLCASSRTGADSGYTFGSGTRLTVV.

The chain links TRBV28 to TRBJ2-7; D unresolved. CDR3 size: 12 residues. Germline CDR1 and CDR2: MDHEN and SYDVKM. With 5 bases removed from V and 4 bases from J, the gap between germline ends came to 9 bases. Here the CDR3 reads CASSVGKYEQYF. CDR3 in DNA: TGTGCCAGCAGTGTGGGCAAGTACGAGCAGTACTTC.

The chain carries TRBV29-1 and TRBJ1-2; D remains unclear. Germline CDR1 reads SQVTM; CDR2 reads ANQGSEA. The ends were cut back, 6 bases at V and 4 bases at J, with 15 bases in the middle. This CDR3 comprises 13 residues. CDR3 in DNA: TGCAGCGTCCCCCTGAGCCTTGGCTATGGCTACACCTTC. Translation: CSVPLSLGYGYTF.

This clone appeared a few times. The chain joins TRBV2 to TRBJ1-5; D not certain. CDR3 length: 12 residues. Between the trimmed V and J ends, which lost 1 base and 12 bases, there was a span of 10 bases. CDR1 is SNHLY and CDR2 is FYNNEI in the germline V gene. The CDR3 sequence is CASSEEGGHQHF. In nucleotides, the CDR3 is TGTGCCAGCAGTGAAGAGGGAGGGCACCAGCATTTT.

The chain couples TRBV2 to TRBJ2-1, with 11 positions matching TRBD1. The CDR3 has 13 residues. The germline V gene has CDR1 SNHLY and CDR2 FYNNEI. V lost 6 bases and J lost 8; bases outside the gene matches: 3. This CDR3 reads CASRGQGVDEQFF. CDR3 nucleotides: TGTGCCAGCAGGGGACAGGGGGTTGATGAGCAGTTCTTC.

This sequence joins TRBV7-9 and TRBJ2-1; 16 nucleotides agree with TRBD2. Germline V gives CDR1 SEHNR, CDR2 FQNEAQ (reference sequence). This CDR3 has 18 residues. V shed 0 bases and J 7 bases; nucleotides not matched to a gene: 6. This CDR3 reads CASSLAKKGLAGGNEQFF. The CDR3 region has the DNA TGTGCCAGCAGCTTAGCCAAAAAGGGACTAGCGGGGGGGAATGAGCAGTTCTTC.

The chain joins TRBV2 to TRBJ2-7; 10 bases map to TRBD1. Germline V gene lookup returns CDR1 SNHLY and CDR2 FYNNEI. V was pared by 5 bases and J by 5 bases, with 9 bases of the junction left unmatched. This CDR3 is built from 15 residues. CDR3 coding DNA: TGTGCCAGCAGTTACGCGGGACAGGGGAGGAACGAGCAGTACTTC. Protein: CASSYAGQGRNEQYF.

The CDR3 loop is CASIGNRLYTEAFF. The CDR3 DNA reads as TGTGCCAGCATTGGTAACAGGCTGTACACTGAAGCTTTCTTT. The chain recombines TRBV28 with TRBJ1-1, with D tentatively TRBD1 (5 bases). From germline, CDR1 is MDHEN and CDR2 SYDVKM. V lost 7 bases and J lost 3, with 15 bases in between. The CDR3 runs 14 residues.

V is TRBV5-1 and J is TRBJ1-1; D gene ambiguous. Germline CDR1 and CDR2: SGHRS and YFSETQ. There are 17 residues in the CDR3. V shed 0 bases and J shed 0 bases, with 15 bases lying between them. The CDR3 sequence is CASSLDPVGGMNTEAFF. The CDR3 region has the DNA TGCGCCAGCAGCTTGGACCCCGTGGGAGGAATGAACACTGAAGCTTTCTTT.

CDR3 in DNA: TGTGCCAGCAGCATGAGGGACAGTCCATATTCACCCCTCCACTTT. Protein product: CASSMRDSPYSPLHF. The chain has TRBV7-2 and TRBJ1-6; 7 nucleotides match TRBD1. The CDR3 is made up of 15 amino acids. Germline values: CDR1 SGHTA, CDR2 FQGNSA. Trimming cost V 5 bases and J 8 bases; bases outside gene matches: 9.

The CDR3 DNA reads TGTGCCAGCAGCTTAGGCGGCTATGGCTACACCTTC. This sequence encodes CASSLGGYGYTF. The chain uses TRBV11-2 and TRBJ1-2, with D hard to call. The CDR3 consists of 12 residues. V was clipped by 1 base and J by 4 bases, with 4 bases between them. Germline loops: CDR1 SGHAT, CDR2 FQNNGV.

This clone came up a few times. The rearrangement joins TRBV5-1 to TRBJ2-6, with D possibly being TRBD1 (5 bases). Germline V gene lookup returns CDR1 SGHRS and CDR2 YFSETQ. Between the trimmed V and J ends, which lost 0 bases and 1 base, there was a span of 8 bases. The CDR3 spans 16 residues. The CDR3 reads CASSLEGESGANVLTF. The DNA for the CDR3 is TGCGCCAGCAGCTTGGAAGGGGAATCTGGGGCCAACGTCCTGACTTTC.

This clone was picked up a small number of times. The rearrangement joins TRBV27 to TRBJ1-5; 7 nucleotides align to TRBD1. The V gene end was trimmed by 5 bases and the J gene end by 4 bases; junction bases not matched to a gene: 5. The V gene's germline CDR1 is MNHEY and CDR2 SMNVEV (reference sequence). The CDR3 is 14 residues long. This CDR3 reads CASSRGTANQPQHF. The CDR3 DNA sequence: TGTGCCAGCAGTCGAGGGACAGCAAATCAGCCCCAGCATTTT.

This chain links TRBV19 with TRBJ1-5; 7 bases fit TRBD1. V dropped 7 bases and J dropped 0; count of bases not matched to a gene: 6. Germline V gene data show CDR1 as LNHDA and CDR2 as SQIVND (reference sequence). This CDR3 is 15 amino acids long. CDR3 residues: CASIRTGNSNQPQHF. CDR3 bases: TGTGCCAGTATCAGGACAGGCAATAGCAATCAGCCCCAGCATTTT.